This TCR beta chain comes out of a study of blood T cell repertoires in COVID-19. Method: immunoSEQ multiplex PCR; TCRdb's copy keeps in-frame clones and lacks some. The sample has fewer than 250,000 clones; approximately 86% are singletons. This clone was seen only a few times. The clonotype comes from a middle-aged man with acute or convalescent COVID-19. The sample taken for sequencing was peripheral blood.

The CDR3 region is CASSTSEQFF. CDR3 coding DNA: TGTGCCAGTTCGACTAGTGAGCAGTTCTTC. The J gene is TRBJ2-1, the V gene TRBV18, with a weak D call TRBD2 (6 bases). The length of the CDR3 is 10 residues. V was shortened by 9 bases and J by 9 bases, with 9 bases between the two germline ends. CDR1 and CDR2 from the germline V gene are KGHSH and LQKENI.